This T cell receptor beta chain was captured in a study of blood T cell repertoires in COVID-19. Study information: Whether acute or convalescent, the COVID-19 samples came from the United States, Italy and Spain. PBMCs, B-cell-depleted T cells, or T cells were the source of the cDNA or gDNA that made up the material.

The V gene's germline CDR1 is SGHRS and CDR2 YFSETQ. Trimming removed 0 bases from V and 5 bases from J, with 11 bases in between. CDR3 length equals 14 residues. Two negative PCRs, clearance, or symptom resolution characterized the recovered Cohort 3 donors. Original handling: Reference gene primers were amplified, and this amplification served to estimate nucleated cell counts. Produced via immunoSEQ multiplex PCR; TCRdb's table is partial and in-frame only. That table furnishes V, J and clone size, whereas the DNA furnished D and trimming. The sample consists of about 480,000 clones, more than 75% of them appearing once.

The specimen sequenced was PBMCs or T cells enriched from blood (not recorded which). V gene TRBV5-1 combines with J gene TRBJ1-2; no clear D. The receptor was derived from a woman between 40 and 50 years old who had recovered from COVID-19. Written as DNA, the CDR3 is TGCGCCAGCAGCTTGGAGCGGGGTTCGTATGGCTACACCTTC. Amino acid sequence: CASSLERGSYGYTF.